These 4 T cell receptor beta chains were all obtained from the same sample, sequenced in a study of control samples from healthy donors and cancer patients. The method was immunoSEQ multiplex PCR; TCRdb's version includes in-frame clones alone and lacks a portion of them. The data contain about 90,000 clones, about nine tenths of them seen just once; the ten biggest clones take up 3% to 4.5%. The sequencing sample was made of blood. These receptors came from a woman between 18 and 30 years old in good health.

The chain combines TRBV7-9 with TRBJ1-1; D uncertain. CDR1 SEHNR and CDR2 FQNEAQ come from the germline V gene (reference sequence). V lost 2 bases and J 1 base, leaving 5 bases between the germline ends. There are 13 residues in the CDR3. CDR3 nucleotides: TGTGCCAGCAGCTTAATGGGGAACACTGAAGCTTTCTTT. Translated: CASSLMGNTEAFF.

V and J are TRBV20-1 and TRBJ1-2; D perhaps matches TRBD1 (6 bases). CDR3 size: 10 residues. The V gene lost 5 bases and the J gene lost 14 bases, with 15 bases spanning the gap. The germline V gene encodes CDR1 DFQATT and CDR2 SNEGSKA (reference sequence). The CDR3 is CSAPEGVHTF. CDR3 nucleotides: TGCAGTGCTCCTGAGGGGGTTCATACCTTC.

The rearrangement uses TRBV2 and TRBJ1-3; the D is unclear. This CDR3 is built from 14 residues. Trimming removed 6 bases from V and 0 bases from J, with 9 bases in between. Germline-derived CDR1 and CDR2 are SNHLY and FYNNEI. The CDR3 DNA reads TGTGCCAGCAGCCTAACCAACTCTGGAAACACCATATATTTT. Encoded protein: CASSLTNSGNTIYF.

This chain connects TRBV19 to TRBJ1-3, with 11 bases fitting TRBD1. The V segment lost 11 bases and the J segment 0 bases; nucleotides outside the gene matches: 3. CDR1 and CDR2 (germline): LNHDA, SQIVND (reference sequence). CDR3 length: 14 amino acids. The CDR3 protein is CAGDRGSSGNTIYF. The CDR3 DNA is TGTGCCGGGGACAGGGGGAGCTCTGGAAACACCATATATTTT.